This T cell receptor beta chain originates from a study of blood T cells in healthy people across ages. Study-wide findings and caveats: Getting older went along with TCR beta diversity per million T cells dropping roughly linearly. It was the long-lived donors that had more naive CD4+ cells and higher diversity than aged donors. Because donor CMV status was unknown, expanded clonotype changes were possibly confounded.

Each sample gave at least 6.5 million isolated PBMCs. To note about this clonotype: Its antigen remains unidentified.

Germline assignment: CDR1 SQVTM and CDR2 ANQGSEA. Trimming stripped 6 bases from V and 3 bases from J, with 14 bases between. CDR3 length: 14 amino acids. With a J-beta primer mix and a sample-barcoded 5' primer, a second PCR ran about 7 to 12 cycles. TCRdb called the 5' RACE reads again in MiXCR, with one record for every CDR3 protein. The sample holds roughly 680,000 distinct CDR3 sequences, over 40% seen once. Material for sequencing was blood. This receptor was obtained from a woman of 80 years or more in good health. The chain has TRBV29-1 and TRBJ1-4; no clear D. The CDR3 DNA reads TGCAGCGTCTCGGAGGAGCCAGCTAATGAAAAACTGTTTTTT. This gives the protein CSVSEEPANEKLFF.